The 3 T cell receptor beta chains presented below share a single source sample, sequenced in a study of T cells in localized non-small cell lung cancer. TCRdb keeps only in-frame clones here, not all; method: immunoSEQ multiplex PCR. The sample yields roughly 58,000 clones, 81% seen once. Source: PBMCs, taken before any cancer treatment. Receptor source: a man aged 35 to 70 with stage II lung adenocarcinoma.

The rearrangement uses TRBV6-6 and TRBJ1-1; D may be TRBD1 (6 bases). Germline loops: CDR1 MNHNY, CDR2 SVGAGI (reference sequence). V was shortened by 2 bases and J by 1 base, with 11 bases between the two germline ends. This CDR3 has 15 amino acids. The CDR3 DNA sequence: TGTGCCAGCAGTTACCCAGGGGCTTCGAACACTGAAGCTTTCTTT. This codes for CASSYPGASNTEAFF.

This chain joins TRBV5-1 and TRBJ2-7; D is tentatively TRBD1 or TRBD2 (5 bases each). Deletions cut 2 bases from V and 5 bases from J, with 14 bases between. Germline V gene sequence: CDR1 SGHRS, CDR2 YFSETQ. The CDR3 runs 14 residues. CDR3 sequence: CASSFAQGADEQYF. The CDR3 coding sequence is TGCGCCAGCAGCTTTGCCCAGGGAGCGGACGAGCAGTACTTC.

The genes are TRBV6-5 and TRBJ2-3; 8 positions agree with TRBD2. This CDR3 has 12 amino acids. CDR1 MNHEY and CDR2 SVGAGI come from the germline V gene. CDR3 in amino acids: CAASGSTDTQYF. DNA of the CDR3: TGTGCTGCTAGCGGGAGCACAGATACGCAGTATTTT.